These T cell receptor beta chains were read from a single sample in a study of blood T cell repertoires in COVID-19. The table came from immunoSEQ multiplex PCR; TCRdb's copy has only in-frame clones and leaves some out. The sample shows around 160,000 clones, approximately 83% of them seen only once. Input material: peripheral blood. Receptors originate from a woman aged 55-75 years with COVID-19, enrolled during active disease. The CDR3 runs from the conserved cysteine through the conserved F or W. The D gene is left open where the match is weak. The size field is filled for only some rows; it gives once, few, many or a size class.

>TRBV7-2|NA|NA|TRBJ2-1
TGTGCCAGCACCCCCCAGGCAGATAGCTCCTACAATGAGCAGTTCTTC
CASTPQADSSYNEQFF
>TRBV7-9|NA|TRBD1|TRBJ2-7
TGTGCCAGCAGCCCGGGACAGGGCTACGAGCAGTACTTC
CASSPGQGYEQYF
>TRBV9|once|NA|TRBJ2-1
TGTGCCAGCAGCATCGCCGCGACACTGATCAACAATGAGCAGTTCTTC
CASSIAATLINNEQFF
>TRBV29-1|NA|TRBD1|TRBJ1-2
TGCAGCAGTGGGACAGGGGGCCTTGGAGGCTACACCTTC
CSSGTGGLGGYTF
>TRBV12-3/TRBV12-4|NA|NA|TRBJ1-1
TGTGCCAGCGCCTGGCACGGGAGGGAAGCTTTCTTT
CASAWHGREAFF
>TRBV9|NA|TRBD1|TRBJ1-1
TGTGCCAGCAGTCGTCGACAGGGAGGAGTGAACACTGAAGCTTTCTTT
CASSRRQGGVNTEAFF
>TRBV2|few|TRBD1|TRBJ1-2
TGTGCCAGCAGTGGGGCTGGGACAGGGTCCTTGGGGTATGGCTACACCTTC
CASSGAGTGSLGYGYTF
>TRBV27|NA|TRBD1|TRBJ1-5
TGTGCCAGCAGTTCTTGGACAGGAGGGGTCATTCAGCCCCAGCATTTT
CASSSWTGGVIQPQHF
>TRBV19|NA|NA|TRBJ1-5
TGTGCCAGTAGTTTTCTCAGGGAAATGGGCAATCAGCCCCAGCATTTT
CASSFLREMGNQPQHF
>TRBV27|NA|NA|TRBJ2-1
TGTGCCAGCAGTTTAGGTTTAGCCCTTTCCCCCTACAATGAGCAGTTCTTC
CASSLGLALSPYNEQFF
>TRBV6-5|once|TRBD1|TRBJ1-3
TGTGCCAGCAGAGGGACAGGGGGCAAGGGAAACACCATATATTTT
CASRGTGGKGNTIYF
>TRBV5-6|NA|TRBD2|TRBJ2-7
TGTGCCAGCAGCTCCCGGGGGAGGGGCCCCTCCTACGAGCAGTACTTC
CASSSRGRGPSYEQYF
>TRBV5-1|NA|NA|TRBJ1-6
TGCGCCAGCAGTTCGTCGGATAATTCACCCCTCCACTTT
CASSSSDNSPLHF
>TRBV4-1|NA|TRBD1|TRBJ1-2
TGCGCCAGCAATCATCCGGGACAGGACTATGGCTACACCTTC
CASNHPGQDYGYTF
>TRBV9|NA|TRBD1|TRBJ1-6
TGTGCCAGCACCCCGACAGGGGCAAATTCACCCCTCCACTTT
CASTPTGANSPLHF
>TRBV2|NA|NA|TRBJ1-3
TGTGCCAGCAGCGGAGATATTGACGGTGCGTTCTCTGGAAACACCATATATTTT
CASSGDIDGAFSGNTIYF
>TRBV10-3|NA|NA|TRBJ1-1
TGTGCCATCAGTGCGGTGAACACTGAAGCTTTCTTT
CAISAVNTEAFF
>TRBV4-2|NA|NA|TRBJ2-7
TGTGCCAGCAGCCAAGAACGCAGCGCAACGAGGGAGCAGTACTTC
CASSQERSATREQYF
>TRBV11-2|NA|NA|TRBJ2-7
TGTGCCAGCAGTCGATTTCCAGCCACCGCGGGCTCCTACGAGCAGTACTTC
CASSRFPATAGSYEQYF
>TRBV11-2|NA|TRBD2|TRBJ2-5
TGTGCCAGCAGCTCGTCTAGCGGGGGGACGGCCCAGTACTTC
CASSSSSGGTAQYF
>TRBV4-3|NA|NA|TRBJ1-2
TGCGCCAGCAGCCGGGCCACAGACGACTATGGCTACACCTTC
CASSRATDDYGYTF
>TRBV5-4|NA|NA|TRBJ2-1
TGTGCCAGCAGCTTAGGTACAGGGCTTTACAATGAGCAGTTCTTC
CASSLGTGLYNEQFF
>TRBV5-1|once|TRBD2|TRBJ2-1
TGCGCCAGCAGCTGGGCCGGGACTAGCCCAAATGAGCAGTTCTTC
CASSWAGTSPNEQFF
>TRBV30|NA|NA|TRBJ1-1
TGTGCCTGGAGTGTGGGGGAGGACACTGAAGCTTTCTTT
CAWSVGEDTEAFF
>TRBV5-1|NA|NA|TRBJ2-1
TGCGCCAGCAGCTTGGTTGGGGGGGCAACCTACAATGAGCAGTTCTTC
CASSLVGGATYNEQFF
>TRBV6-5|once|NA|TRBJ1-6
TGTGCCAGCAGTAGGACTGGGAATTCACCCCTCCACTTT
CASSRTGNSPLHF
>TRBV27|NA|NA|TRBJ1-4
TGTGCCAGCAGTTTAAAGTATCAGAGTTCAGGGGCAACTAATGAAAAACTGTTTTTT
CASSLKYQSSGATNEKLFF
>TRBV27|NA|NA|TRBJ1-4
TGTGCCAGCAGTTTATCTGGGGGGTTTGCTGAAAAACTGTTTTTT
CASSLSGGFAEKLFF
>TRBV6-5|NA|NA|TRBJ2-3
TGTGCCAGCAGCCTCGAGGGGGGGGAGTATACGCAGTATTTT
CASSLEGGEYTQYF